A selection of T cell receptor beta chains follows, all from one sample in a study of blood T cell repertoires in COVID-19. TCRdb keeps only in-frame clones here, not all; method: immunoSEQ multiplex PCR. Among 250,000 to 350,000 clones listed, approximately 87% were seen once. Material for sequencing was peripheral blood. All receptors come from a woman aged 45-65 years who had recovered from COVID-19. The CDR3 runs from the conserved cysteine through the conserved F or W. D genes are given only for firm matches. Not all rows give a size; the values are once, few, many and, for expanded clones, a class.

>.|TRBV21-1|.|TRBJ1-1
TGTGCCAGCATCATCAGGGGCAGTCTTACTGGCGCTGAAGCTTTCTTT
CASIIRGSLTGAEAFF
>.|TRBV6-5|TRBD1|TRBJ1-2
TGTGCCAGCAGTAGGGACAGGAACTATGGCTACACCTTC
CASSRDRNYGYTF
>.|TRBV5-1|TRBD2|TRBJ2-5
TGCGCCAGCGCGTCTAGCGGCTCACAAGAGACCCAGTACTTC
CASASSGSQETQYF
>.|TRBV7-9|.|TRBJ2-2
TGTGCCAGCAGCTCTCGCGGGACTGTGAACACCGGGGAGCTGTTTTTT
CASSSRGTVNTGELFF
>.|TRBV19|.|TRBJ1-5
TGTGCCAGTAGTATCGGGCAGGGTGGCAATCAGCCCCAGCATTTT
CASSIGQGGNQPQHF
>.|TRBV6-5|.|TRBJ1-2
TGTGCCAGCAGTTACCACAGGGCAGAAGGCTACACCTTC
CASSYHRAEGYTF
>.|TRBV4-3|.|TRBJ2-7
TGCGCCAGCAGCCTCCGGACTGGATCCTACGAGCAGTACTTC
CASSLRTGSYEQYF
>.|TRBV20-1|.|TRBJ2-3
TGCAGTGCTGAGAAGGATACGCAGTATTTT
CSAEKDTQYF
>.|TRBV19|TRBD1|TRBJ2-3
TGTGCCAGTAGTGTGACAGGGGGCACAGATACGCAGTATTTT
CASSVTGGTDTQYF
>.|TRBV24-1|TRBD1|TRBJ2-1
TGTGCCACCAGTGACCGGGGACAGGGGTATGAGCAGTTCTTC
CATSDRGQGYEQFF
>.|TRBV6-6|.|TRBJ2-7
TGTGCCAGCAGTTACACCAGGAACAACGAGCAGTACTTC
CASSYTRNNEQYF
>.|TRBV7-8|.|TRBJ2-2
TGTGCCAGCAGCCGAGACAAAACCGGGGAGCTGTTTTTT
CASSRDKTGELFF
>.|TRBV6-5|TRBD2|TRBJ2-2
TGTGCCAGCAGTTACGGGAGCGGGAGGAACACCGGGGAGCTGTTTTTT
CASSYGSGRNTGELFF
>.|TRBV19|TRBD1|TRBJ1-5
TGTGCCAGTAGTATACGGACAGGGAATCAGCCCCAGCATTTT
CASSIRTGNQPQHF
>.|TRBV28|TRBD1|TRBJ2-7
TGTGCCAGCCGTCAACCCGGGACAGGGGATTACGAGCAGTACTTC
CASRQPGTGDYEQYF
>few|TRBV28|.|TRBJ1-5
TGTGCCAGCAGCCCAGGGTTTTCTAGCAATCAGCCCCAGCATTTT
CASSPGFSSNQPQHF
>once|TRBV9|.|TRBJ1-3
TGTGCCAGCAGCGTAGCTCGGGGAAAGGCTGGAAACACCATATATTTT
CASSVARGKAGNTIYF
>.|TRBV7-6|.|TRBJ2-7
TGTGCCAGCAGCTTAGGGGACACCTACGAGCAGTACTTC
CASSLGDTYEQYF
>.|TRBV30|.|TRBJ2-2
TGTGCCTGGAGTAGCACCAACACCGGGGAGCTGTTTTTT
CAWSSTNTGELFF
>.|TRBV4-3|TRBD1|TRBJ1-5
TGCGCCAGCAGCCTAACTGGGACAGGCAATCAGCCCCAGCATTTT
CASSLTGTGNQPQHF
>.|TRBV5-4|TRBD1|TRBJ2-7
TGTGCCAGCAGCCGGACAGGGCTAGTTGACGAGCAGTACTTC
CASSRTGLVDEQYF
>.|TRBV19|.|TRBJ1-1
TGTGCCAGTACCCCAACCGGCGGCCGGAACACTGAAGCTTTCTTT
CASTPTGGRNTEAFF
>few|TRBV28|TRBD2|TRBJ2-7
TGTGCCAGCAGTTACCCGGGACTAGGACTCTCCGAGCAGTACTTC
CASSYPGLGLSEQYF
>.|TRBV6-5|TRBD1|TRBJ1-5
TGTGCCAGCAGTTCGACAGGGTTCGCAAGCAATCAGCCCCAGCATTTT
CASSSTGFASNQPQHF
>.|TRBV2|TRBD1|TRBJ2-1
TGTGCCATCCGCCGGGACAGCTACAATGAGCAGTTCTTC
CAIRRDSYNEQFF
>few|TRBV7-2|.|TRBJ1-2
TGTGCCAGCAGCTTAGCCAGACTGGGGGCCTATGGCTACACCTTC
CASSLARLGAYGYTF
>.|TRBV27|.|TRBJ2-7
TGTGCCAGCAGTCCCCCCGGGTACGAGCAGTACTTC
CASSPPGYEQYF
>.|TRBV9|TRBD1|TRBJ1-2
TGTGCCAGCAGCCCCGGGACAGTTAACTATGGCTACACCTTC
CASSPGTVNYGYTF
>once|TRBV4-1|.|TRBJ2-7
TGCGCCAGCAGCCAAGTGAGGGGAGGTGACAGAACCTACGAGCAGTACTTC
CASSQVRGGDRTYEQYF
>.|TRBV4-1|.|TRBJ2-7
TGCGCCAGCAGCCAAGTCCGGGGTTACGAGCAGTACTTC
CASSQVRGYEQYF